The next 25 T cell receptor beta chains were all read from a single sample in a study of cytomegalovirus exposure and HLA in healthy donors. PCR employed 60 Vbeta and 13 Jbeta primers. The method was immunoSEQ multiplex PCR; TCRdb's version includes in-frame clones alone and lacks a portion of them. The table lists about 140,000 clones, roughly 80% of them singletons. Sequencing was carried out using PBMCs. These receptors were collected from a man younger than 30 in good health and CMV-seronegative.

The rearrangement links TRBV7-9 to TRBJ2-3, with 8 positions matching TRBD2. The CDR3 contains 15 residues. Germline V gives CDR1 SEHNR, CDR2 FQNEAQ (reference sequence). The junction had 10 bases not matched to a gene; V was cut back by 5 bases and J by 6 bases. Here the CDR3 reads CASSNSGAGMDTQYF. The DNA of the CDR3 is TGTGCCAGCAGCAATAGCGGGGCTGGCATGGATACGCAGTATTTT.

This sequence joins TRBV5-1 and TRBJ1-2; D remains ambiguous. There are 14 residues in the CDR3. Per germline, CDR1 SGHRS and CDR2 YFSETQ. The ends were cut back, 6 bases at V and 0 bases at J, with 12 bases in the middle. In DNA form, the CDR3 reads TGCGCCAGCACGGAGACGGCAGCTAACTATGGCTACACCTTC. Its translation is CASTETAANYGYTF.

This clone was seen only once. The rearrangement uses TRBV5-1 and TRBJ2-2, with TRBD1 matching 9 bases. The V gene's germline CDR1 is SGHRS and CDR2 YFSETQ. J was trimmed by 5 bases and V by 3 bases; bases with no gene match: 2. The CDR3 loop spans 14 amino acids. The chain's CDR3 is CASSWTGETGELFF. The CDR3 DNA reads as TGCGCCAGCAGCTGGACAGGGGAGACCGGGGAGCTGTTTTTT.

This sequence joins TRBV7-2 and TRBJ2-1, with TRBD2 identical over 11 bases. V lost 7 bases and J lost 2; bases outside the gene matches: 10. The CDR3 consists of 17 residues. Per the germline V gene, CDR1 is SGHTA and CDR2 is FQGNSA. The CDR3 region has the DNA TGTGCCAGCACCCCATTGGGTAGCGGGGGGGCCTACAATGAGCAGTTCTTC. Translated: CASTPLGSGGAYNEQFF.

Comment on this clone: The sample contains more than one DNA sequence encoding this CDR3. V usage is TRBV18 and J usage is TRBJ1-1; a possible D gene is TRBD1 (5 bases). V lost 3 bases, J lost 5 bases, and 7 bases lay in between. CDR1 and CDR2 from the germline V gene are KGHSH and LQKENI. This CDR3 has 12 residues. The CDR3 DNA follows: TGTGCCAGCTCACCGGAGGGGACTGAAGCTTTCTTT. Its translation: CASSPEGTEAFF.

This sequence joins TRBV4-3 and TRBJ2-4, with D uncertain. The ends were cut back, 4 bases at V and 4 bases at J, with 17 bases in the middle. CDR1 and CDR2 from the germline V gene are LGHNA and YSLEER. The CDR3 runs 16 residues. The CDR3: CASSRIRRQAKNIQYF. Written as DNA, the CDR3 is TGCGCCAGCAGCCGGATCCGTCGGCAGGCTAAAAACATTCAGTACTTC.

This clone was counted between two and nine times. V is TRBV7-2 and J is TRBJ2-1; 8 bases line up with TRBD1. With 4 bases clipped from V and 4 bases from J, the junction kept 9 bases outside the gene matches. The CDR3 is 16 residues long. CDR1 SGHTA and CDR2 FQGNSA come from the germline V gene. In nucleotides, the CDR3 is TGTGCCAGCAGCTCCCAGACAGGGGTGATGTACAATGAGCAGTTCTTC. Residues: CASSSQTGVMYNEQFF.

The chain uses TRBV18 and TRBJ2-3; TRBD2 matches at 12 bases. This CDR3 has 15 amino acids. Looked up from germline, CDR1 is KGHSH and CDR2 is LQKENI. The J segment lost 7 bases and the V segment lost 6 bases, leaving 8 bases of the junction unmatched. In nucleotides, the CDR3 is TGTGCCAGCTCTCCTCTAGCGGGGGGGCGAAATACGCAGTATTTT. It encodes CASSPLAGGRNTQYF.

V gene TRBV7-6 combines with J gene TRBJ2-3, with D hard to call. CDR1 and CDR2 from the germline V gene are SGHVS and FNYEAQ. Between the trimmed V and J ends, which lost 5 bases and 1 base, there was a span of 22 bases. CDR3 length: 18 residues. The CDR3, as DNA: TGTGCCAGCAGCCGCCTTTTACCTACAGATTCCCGCACAGATACGCAGTATTTT. Its protein is CASSRLLPTDSRTDTQYF.

V and J are TRBV2 and TRBJ1-1; D is perhaps TRBD1 (5 bases). V was clipped by 4 bases and J by 0 bases, with 9 bases between them. The germline CDR1 and CDR2 sequences are SNHLY and FYNNEI. This CDR3 has 14 residues. CDR3 sequence reads: CASSGRAMNTEAFF. The CDR3, as DNA: TGTGCCAGCAGTGGCAGGGCAATGAACACTGAAGCTTTCTTT.

The chain has TRBV11-2 and TRBJ1-1, with D possibly being TRBD1 (5 bases). This CDR3 contains 13 residues. CDR1 and CDR2 from the germline V gene are SGHAT and FQNNGV. Between the trimmed V and J ends, which lost 5 bases and 8 bases, there was a span of 15 bases. CDR3 DNA: TGTGCCAGCAGCCCCCTCAGGGATTCGGAAGCTTTCTTT. Encoded protein: CASSPLRDSEAFF.

This chain's CDR3 is CASSEAPDRVRHNYGYTF. The CDR3 nucleotides are TGTGCCAGCAGTGAAGCCCCCGACAGGGTCCGACATAACTATGGCTACACCTTC. This chain links TRBV2 with TRBJ1-2; 7 nucleotides line up with TRBD1. V lost 0 bases to trimming and J lost 1 base; unmatched junction nucleotides: 11. This CDR3 has 18 amino acids. Germline V gene sequence: CDR1 SNHLY, CDR2 FYNNEI. Supplemented by reference TRBV2 and TRBJ1-2, the full variable domain reads EPEVTQTPSHQVTQMGQEVILRCVPISNHLYFYWYRQILGQKVEFLVSFYNNEISEKSEIFDDQFSVERPDGSNFTLKIRSTKLEDSAMYFCASSEAPDRVRHNYGYTFGSGTRLTVV.

The table lists this clone with a count of one. This chain connects TRBV6-5 to TRBJ2-1, with TRBD1 identical over 9 bases. The CDR3 has 13 residues. Germline loops: CDR1 MNHEY, CDR2 SVGAGI. Unmatched junction bases numbered 4, after V lost 6 bases and J lost 7 bases. Written as DNA, the CDR3 is TGTGCCAGCAGACAGGGGGCGTCTAATGAGCAGTTCTTC. As protein: CASRQGASNEQFF.

The sample holds a few counts of this clone. The CDR3 region is CASGSGTGGADTQYF. CDR3 in DNA: TGTGCCAGCGGATCCGGGACGGGGGGCGCAGATACGCAGTATTTT. The chain combines TRBV7-9 with TRBJ2-3; a possible D gene is TRBD2 (7 bases). In germline, CDR1 is SEHNR, CDR2 FQNEAQ (reference sequence). There are 15 residues in the CDR3. V lost 8 bases, J lost 4 bases, and 19 bases lay in between.

As concerns this clone: The junction departs from the called germline gene at one end, perhaps through a read error. The same CDR3 also results from other DNA sequences found in this sample. The chain uses TRBV6-5 and TRBJ1-1, with D possibly matching TRBD1 (6 bases). The CDR3 contains 11 residues. The germline gives CDR1 MNHEY, CDR2 SVGAGI. The DNA for the CDR3 is TGTGCCAGCATCAGGGACACTGAAGCCTTCTTT. It encodes CASIRDTEAFF.

This clone occurred once. The chain links TRBV5-1 to TRBJ1-1; a weak D match, TRBD1 (6 bases). Germline CDR1 reads SGHRS; CDR2 reads YFSETQ. This CDR3 is built from 16 residues. Trimming left V 0 bases short and J 7 bases short, with 19 bases between. The CDR3 loop reads CASSLASAGEYGEAFF. The CDR3 DNA is TGCGCCAGCAGCTTGGCCAGCGCAGGGGAGTACGGTGAAGCTTTCTTT. Full variable domain (remainder filled in from reference TRBV5-1 and TRBJ1-1): KAGVTQTPRYLIKTRGQQVTLSCSPISGHRSVSWYQQTPGQGLQFLFEYFSETQRNKGNFPGRFSGRQFSNSRSEMNVSTLELGDSALYLCASSLASAGEYGEAFFGQGTRLTVV.

V is TRBV7-2 and J is TRBJ1-2, with D hard to call. CDR3 length: 14 amino acids. The germline V gene has CDR1 SGHTA and CDR2 FQGNSA. V dropped 5 bases and J dropped 3 bases, with 13 bases sitting between them. The CDR3 sequence is CASSPTGLYYGYTF. The CDR3 nucleotides read TGTGCCAGCAGCCCGACCGGACTCTACTATGGCTACACCTTC. The variable domain in full, with the rest retrieved from reference TRBV7-2 and TRBJ1-2, is GAGVSQSPSNKVTEKGKDVELRCDPISGHTALYWYRQSLGQGLEFLIYFQGNSAPDKSGLPSDRFSAERTGGSVSTLTIQRTQQEDSAVYLCASSPTGLYYGYTFGSGTRLTVV.

V and J are TRBV4-3 and TRBJ2-7; TRBD1 might be the D (6 bases). Germline values: CDR1 LGHNA, CDR2 YSLEER. V was pared by 0 bases and J by 3 bases, with 15 bases between. The CDR3 consists of 16 residues. CDR3: CASSQDLGSGDYEQYF. CDR3 DNA sequence: TGCGCCAGCAGCCAAGATCTAGGTTCAGGGGACTACGAGCAGTACTTC.

The DNA for the CDR3 is TGTGCCAGCAGTGAATTAGCCAGGGGGAAAACCGGGGAGCTGTTTTTT. Its translation is CASSELARGKTGELFF. V usage is TRBV2 and J usage is TRBJ2-2, with TRBD1 identical over 7 bases. The V gene's germline CDR1 is SNHLY and CDR2 FYNNEI. Trimming removed 2 bases from V and 5 bases from J; junction bases left unmatched: 8. The CDR3 covers 16 residues.

Comment on this clone: The sample has other DNA sequences that encode this CDR3 too. This sequence joins TRBV5-1 and TRBJ1-1; 7 nucleotides agree with TRBD1. CDR1 and CDR2 from the germline V gene are SGHRS and YFSETQ. The junction had 1 base not matched to a gene; V was cut back by 2 bases and J by 0 bases. CDR3 length: 14 amino acids. CDR3 residues: CASSLDRVNTEAFF. CDR3 bases: TGCGCCAGCAGCTTAGACAGGGTGAACACTGAAGCTTTCTTT.

The chain uses TRBV6-1 and TRBJ1-1; the match to TRBD1 covers 8 bases. V shed 5 bases, J shed 4 bases, and the junction held 9 bases outside the gene matches. CDR1 and CDR2 (germline): MNHNS, SASEGT. The length of the CDR3 is 15 residues. The CDR3 sequence: CASSRGQGAATEAFF. Here the CDR3 DNA reads TGTGCCAGCAGTCGGGGGCAGGGGGCGGCCACTGAAGCTTTCTTT.

The CDR3 spells CASTLRNEQFF. The CDR3 coding sequence is TGCGCCAGCACCCTAAGAAATGAGCAGTTCTTC. The chain employs TRBV5-1 and TRBJ2-1; D is unresolved. V was pared by 6 bases and J by 7 bases, with 8 bases between. The CDR3 length is 11 residues. CDR1 and CDR2 from the germline V gene are SGHRS and YFSETQ. Based on the CDR3 plus reference TRBV5-1 and TRBJ2-1, the full variable domain is KAGVTQTPRYLIKTRGQQVTLSCSPISGHRSVSWYQQTPGQGLQFLFEYFSETQRNKGNFPGRFSGRQFSNSRSEMNVSTLELGDSALYLCASTLRNEQFFGPGTRLTVL.

This rearrangement joins TRBV19 to TRBJ1-5; 7 positions agree with TRBD1. The V segment lost 7 bases and the J segment 5 bases; nucleotides outside the gene matches: 8. The CDR3 is 14 amino acids. Germline values: CDR1 LNHDA, CDR2 SQIVND (reference sequence). DNA for the CDR3: TGTGCCAGTACCCAAACAGGGGCGCATCAGCCCCAGCATTTT. This codes for CASTQTGAHQPQHF.

This chain connects TRBV19 to TRBJ1-5; 7 nucleotides line up with TRBD1. CDR3 length: 14 residues. V lost 8 bases, J lost 4 bases, and 8 bases stayed unmatched. The germline gives CDR1 LNHDA, CDR2 SQIVND (reference sequence). The CDR3 bases are TGTGCCAGTGGACTGACAGGGTCTAATCAGCCCCAGCATTTT. Translation gives CASGLTGSNQPQHF.

The CDR3 loop reads CASSPTLGYEQYF. Here the CDR3 DNA reads TGTGCCAGTAGTCCCACACTCGGGTACGAGCAGTACTTC. The rearrangement joins TRBV19 to TRBJ2-7; no clear D. Between the trimmed V and J ends, which lost 5 bases and 4 bases, there was a span of 12 bases. CDR1 LNHDA and CDR2 SQIVND come from the germline V gene (reference sequence). CDR3 length equals 13 residues.